The entry that follows covers one TCR beta chain sequence. By share, this clone ranks as medium-sized (0.01 to 0.1%). Its antigen is not yet known. No clone much larger than this one lies a single base away; base qualities are absent. This entry belongs to a study of B cell selection in AIRE deficiency (dated by TCRdb to the late 2010s). Context from the whole study: Researchers compared TCRbeta repertoires of sorted blood CD4+ conventional T cells and regulatory T cells in AIRE-deficient patients with those in healthy controls. The TCR-sequenced cohort comprised roughly five AIRE-deficient APECED patients and roughly five healthy control donors. What the work shows at the level of the full study, not this receptor alone: Among some 3,600 shared Treg TCRbeta sequences, around 29% were found to be shared only among healthy donors and roughly 8.7% only among patients, suggesting that Treg selection is less efficient in the absence of AIRE. Shared Treg sequences had shorter CDR3s, which reflects a bias toward rearrangements containing few non-templated nucleotide insertions. In terms of TCRBV gene usage, CDR3 length and TCR diversity, Tconv and Treg cells from AIRE-deficient patients looked similar to Tconv and Treg cells from healthy donors. Only TCRbeta chains were sequenced, and roughly 35% of shared healthy-donor Treg sequences were also present in healthy Tconv cells, possibly due to differing TCRalpha chains. Roughly a third of the Treg TCRbeta sequences shared among healthy donors were found in patient Tconv cells, which suggests that Treg-biased clones were diverted into the Tconv compartment.

According to the germline V gene, CDR1 reads MDHEN and CDR2 reads SYDVKM. Trimming removed 3 bases from V and 3 bases from J; the gene matches leave 5 bases unexplained. The CDR3 goes from the cysteine to the phenylalanine over 15 residues. The DNA shown is the 45-base CDR3, in frame from base 1. TCRbeta chain sequencing was performed with the immunoSEQ platform. On the authors' methods: When Treg repertoires were pooled, patients gave 6x10^4 or so distinct TCRbeta sequences, while healthy donors gave about 96,000. Treg TCRbeta sequences shared by two or more individuals were defined as public, and these public Treg TCRbeta sequences were subsequently searched for in Tconv repertoires. Group differences were tested with Mann-Whitney U tests and Bonferroni-Dunn correction in GraphPad Prism 7.03. Here the immuneACCESS table is served through TCRdb, limited to in-frame sequences with V and J called. Missing clones are a known gap in these copies; in checked studies unresolved V genes cover under half, and the rest lacks a known reason. Clonal size and the V and J genes are those of that table, whereas D and trimming came from the DNA. In all, the sample holds tens of thousands of clones, and 94% of those were seen once. In total, the top ten clones hold around 2% of the sample.

Regulatory T cells were sorted as CD4+CD25hiCD127low/negative cells. The AIRE-deficient patients had APECED syndrome. Sorting of Tconv and Treg cells intended for TCRbeta sequencing was performed on a FACSAria flow cytometer. Sorted cells were collected in 5-ml round-bottom polystyrene tubes, and dry cell pellets were stored frozen at -80 degrees C prior to sequencing. The chain couples TRBV28 to TRBJ2-7; 10 bases in the middle match TRBD2. The sequencing sample was made of Tregs sorted from PBMCs. This TCR derives from a human donor with AIRE deficiency. The CDR3 protein sequence reads: CASSFRLAGDYEQYF. The DNA sequence is as follows: TGTGCCAGCAGTTTCCGACTAGCGGGTGACTACGAGCAGTACTTC.